This TCR beta chain is from a study of cytomegalovirus exposure and HLA in healthy donors (dated by TCRdb to about 2017). Study-wide context: According to an earlier analysis of around 600 of the donors, 200 million or so T cells yielded 120 million or so unique TCR beta sequences and approximately 300 Gb of sequence data. An early release that covered around 590 HLA-typed donors contained about 300 gigabases of sequencing data and 85 million to 100 million unique TCR sequences. Of the roughly 400 genotyped donors, about 80% fell in the genetic ancestry cluster associated with self-reported Caucasian donors. The aim of the study was to test whether cataloging public T cell receptors could identify signatures of past pathogen exposure. The study profiled the T cell repertoires of 500 to 800 subjects by immunosequencing and related them to cytomegalovirus serostatus. Along with the approximately 650-subject first cohort, a separate validation cohort of over a hundred different subjects was used. To predict cytomegalovirus infection status, the study brought together high-throughput TCR immunosequencing, statistical association of individual TCRs with disease status, and machine learning. To study patterns of TCR occurrence, a later analysis re-analyzed previously published TCR beta repertoires from 666 donors and added high-resolution HLA genotyping. In the later analysis, no new phenotypic data were used to find candidate immune exposures; instead, reliance was placed on TCR beta sequences and their occurrence across donors. To decide whether each TCR beta V gene segment behaved as functional or pseudogenic, an earlier analysis of some 600 of the donors relied on high-throughput TCR beta sequencing. Donor age, sex, ethnicity and CMV serostatus were compiled together with the repertoire data. Genome-wide SNP genotypes for about 55% of the 666 donors were used in a later genetic analysis, which treated that subset as a discovery cohort. All discovery cohort repertoires had been generated using a single sequencing platform. HLA typing covered class I and class II loci at four-digit resolution. The number of typed donors differed by locus: roughly 629-640 for A, B, C, DRB1 and DQB1; approximately 530 for DQA1; approximately 600 for DPA1; and around 490 for DPB1. Because of strong linkage in the cohort, roughly five DR-DQ haplotypes were treated as single units for association and clustering. Across approximately 400 genotyped donors of the cohort, an average of about 220,000 unique TCR beta nucleotide sequences per donor were sequenced, and roughly 20% of those sequences were non-productive. Overall results and qualifications from the work: Across donors, most TCR sequences were observed very rarely, whereas some public TCRs were present in many individuals. A cluster of highly shared sequence variants was judged likely to be a technical artifact of the sequencing pipeline. A later analysis found that TCR association rates varied across HLA loci, with DRB1 alleles showing the most associated TCRs and HLA-C alleles the fewest. Compared with the approximately 670-donor mean, donors in an Asian-associated ancestry cluster had fewer N-insertions in productive TCRs, according to a later genetic analysis. Some IMGT-functional V segments, including TRBV6-2 and TRBV6-3, could not be told apart with the 87-base-pair reads, so those segments were excluded. Strong co-occurrence of HLA alleles, especially DR and DQ, made assigning TCR associations to individual alleles difficult. A further reported finding was that TCR beta sequences accurately predicted the HLA-A and HLA-B alleles for most subjects in the first cohort. Immune exposure information for the cohort was limited to CMV serostatus. This cohort had only TCR beta chains sequenced, and the lack of alpha or paired-chain data limited which features could be detected. At a false discovery rate of 0.05, a later analysis linked about 17,000 TCR beta sequences to specific HLA alleles. Several of the top co-occurrence clusters appeared to be linked to parvovirus B19, influenza, CMV and Epstein-Barr virus, according to a later analysis. In both the original and validation cohorts, the classifier was reported to diagnose cytomegalovirus status with high specificity and sensitivity. Correlated functional status among segregating V segments might be attributable to linkage disequilibrium, but an unknown experimental factor could not be ruled out. Sequencing depth was assumed to be roughly uniform across donors in the presence/absence analyses, though that assumption may not hold. HLA typing was unavailable for some donors at each locus, so association tests used only the typed subset. V-gene and J-gene trimming of TCR beta chains was associated with a missense DCLRE1C variant in a later genetic analysis, and the association was replicated in an independent cohort. An earlier analysis of around 500 of the donors showed that most TCR beta V segments appeared in productive rearrangements either about 87% or about 30% of the time, which broadly matched IMGT annotations. In vitro tests confirmed that a few of the cytomegalovirus-associated TCR beta chains recognize cytomegalovirus antigens. It was suggested by the authors that the approach could potentially be generalized to other disease states and immunological phenotypes. Most CMV-associated TCR beta chains appeared to be HLA-restricted in a later analysis, and the HLA associations seemed to be driven largely by CMV exposure. Because counts were too low, roughly 16 rarely observed V segments, including chromosome 9 orphons, were excluded from the earlier analysis of some 590 of the donors. In a later analysis, HLA-associated TCR beta chains showed more clonal expansion and lower generation probabilities than non-associated chains that were equally common. In the study, around 150 TCR beta chains were listed as associated with cytomegalovirus.

The cohort consisted of 600 to 700 healthy bone marrow donors. Cohort members were all nominally healthy when sampled, although unrecorded immune exposures were likely present. The donor tested CMV seropositive, placing the donor among the 250 to 350 seropositive members of the cohort. Every donor gave a peripheral blood sample, and the peripheral blood mononuclear cells from that sample were used for TCR beta sequencing. The Qiagen DNeasy Blood Extraction Kit was used to extract genomic DNA from the blood cell samples. Receptors were amplified or captured by the immunoSEQ multiplex PCR assay. A mixture of 60 forward primers for TCR Vbeta segments and 13 reverse primers for TCR Jbeta segments was used in the multiplex PCR. The CDR3 region of rearranged TCR beta genes was amplified from genomic DNA with a multiplex PCR assay. The amplified TCR beta libraries were sequenced on the Illumina HiSeq System as 87-base-pair reads. The paper's data handling went like this. Across the 666 repertoires, a later analysis counted 75 million to 90 million unique TCR beta chains, some 11 million of which were shared by at least two donors. Raw reads were error-corrected and collapsed into unique sequences by a nearest-neighbor algorithm in which closely related sequences were merged to remove PCR and sequencing errors. V, D and J gene segments were assigned by aligning CDR3 sequences to IMGT reference sequences. For a sequence to be retained, at least a six-nucleotide match to both a V gene segment and a J gene segment was required. Rearrangements were classified as productive when the CDR3 lacked stop codons and remained in frame with V and J, and all other rearrangements were classified as non-productive. CDR3 was defined by IMGT convention, running from the second conserved V-encoded cysteine to the conserved J-encoded phenylalanine. The earlier analysis of fewer than 750 of the donors excluded sequences that lacked an unambiguous match to a single V gene segment. In an earlier analysis of around 590 of the donors, a V segment was called functional when productive rearrangements were above 56.7%, and segregating when the standard deviation between donors exceeded 5%. A statistical classification framework was built to diagnose cytomegalovirus status from the catalog of TCR beta chain sequences. In a later analysis, TCR nucleotide sequences were compared against IMGT/GENE-DB human TR gene sequences so that V and J genes could be assigned. Using the TCRdist pipeline, a later analysis assigned CDR3 sequences along with most-parsimonious VDJ recombination scenarios. In a later analysis, each TCR beta chain was defined by its CDR3 amino acid sequence together with its V-gene family, and reads lacking a unique V-gene family were excluded. To address suspected cross-contamination and a sequencing artifact, a later analysis removed around 590 highly shared, low-generation-probability nucleotide sequences. In a later analysis, a clonal expansion index for each public chain was calculated from normalized within-repertoire ranks of inferred template counts. A later analysis computed generation probabilities with a VDJ recombination model fitted to out-of-frame rearrangements, and checked the results against IGoR. Hypergeometric tests were used in a later analysis to score TCR-TCR, TCR-HLA and TCR-CMV co-occurrence, with a repertoire-size bias correction applied to the TCR pairs. False discovery rates were estimated in a later analysis by permuting HLA or CMV assignments 20 times. A later analysis grouped co-occurring TCRs with DBSCAN, adding TCRdist sequence similarity when clustering within HLA-allele-positive subsets. Repertoires with fewer than 30,000 or more than 120,000 public chains, plus five repertoires with anomalous nucleotide sharing, were excluded from co-occurrence clustering. Entries here come from immuneACCESS through TCRdb and include only in-frame sequences with V and J called. Some clones fail to appear in such tables; in the studies checked, an unresolved V gene covers under half of the shortfall, and the cause of the remainder is unknown. V and J calls and clone size are given by that table; D and trimming were obtained from the DNA. The sample has tens of thousands of clones on record, about 80% of them singletons. Clones ranked in the top ten supply around 3.2% of the sample.

Measured from the cysteine to the phenylalanine, the CDR3 is 14 residues long. The retained sequence is limited to the CDR3, 42 bases, with the frame set at the first base. V is trimmed back by 2 bases and J by 1 base, and the junction contains 2 bases that no gene match accounts for. From the germline V gene (reference sequence), CDR1 is LNHDA and CDR2 is SQIVND. In its sample, this clone was seen once. No cognate antigen has been identified for it. The input lacks base qualities; no much larger clone sits a single base away. The sequencing sample was made of PBMCs. This TCR was recovered from a man aged 45-60 years in good health and CMV-seropositive. The rearrangement joined TRBV19 to TRBJ2-7; 7 bases in the junction line up with TRBD1. The nucleotide sequence reads as follows: TGTGCCAGTAGTATATGGGACAGTTCCTACGAGCAGTACTTC. The encoded protein is CASSIWDSSYEQYF.